This is a list of T cell receptor beta chains from one sample in a study of shared clonotypes between healthy human individuals. The repertoire was sequenced with immunoSEQ multiplex PCR; TCRdb's copy has only in-frame clones and lacks some. The sample has approximately 1.9 million clones; about 93% are singletons. The sequenced material came from naive CD8+ T cells from PBMCs. Source of these receptors: a young man in good health. Some clones in this sample may be carry-over from other donors' samples. Both conserved end residues are part of each CDR3. Fields, in order: CDR3 protein, CDR3 DNA, V gene, D gene, clone size, J gene. A D gene is named only where the DNA matches it firmly. Clone size is given for some rows only: seen once, a few or many times, or a class if the clone is expanded.

CDR3: CASSTGSSSYNEQFF; DNA: TGTGCCAGTAGTACGGGTTCAAGCTCCTACAATGAGCAGTTCTTC; V: TRBV19; D: .; size: .; J: TRBJ2-1
CDR3: CASSSIPTGSVAEQFF; DNA: TGTGCCAGCAGCTCCATTCCTACGGGGTCGGTGGCTGAGCAGTTCTTC; V: TRBV11-2; D: .; size: .; J: TRBJ2-1
CDR3: CAISDRGWETQYF; DNA: TGTGCCATCAGTGACCGGGGTTGGGAGACCCAGTACTTC; V: TRBV10-3; D: .; size: once; J: TRBJ2-5
CDR3: CATSGGSSYNEQFF; DNA: TGTGCCACCTCCGGGGGCTCCTCCTACAATGAGCAGTTCTTC; V: TRBV6-5; D: .; size: .; J: TRBJ2-1
CDR3: CAISGPLGGRGIDTQYF; DNA: TGTGCCATCAGTGGTCCCTTGGGCGGGAGGGGGATAGATACGCAGTATTTT; V: TRBV10-3; D: TRBD2; size: .; J: TRBJ2-3
CDR3: CSVESDKNTEAFF; DNA: TGCAGCGTTGAATCCGACAAGAACACTGAAGCTTTCTTT; V: TRBV29-1; D: .; size: .; J: TRBJ1-1
CDR3: CASSLDARGQKNTEAFF; DNA: TGTGCCAGCAGCTTAGACGCCAGGGGGCAGAAGAACACTGAAGCTTTCTTT; V: TRBV7-2; D: TRBD1; size: .; J: TRBJ1-1
CDR3: CASSLVVRQGGTGELFF; DNA: TGTGCCAGCAGCTTAGTGGTGCGGCAGGGGGGCACCGGGGAGCTGTTTTTT; V: TRBV7-7; D: .; size: .; J: TRBJ2-2
CDR3: CATNNPWGTGSTDTQYF; DNA: TGTGCCACCAACAACCCTTGGGGGACAGGGAGCACAGATACGCAGTATTTT; V: TRBV2; D: TRBD1; size: .; J: TRBJ2-3
CDR3: CASSTDRVETQYF; DNA: TGTGCCAGCAGTACAGACAGGGTAGAGACCCAGTACTTC; V: TRBV5-6; D: TRBD1; size: .; J: TRBJ2-5
CDR3: CASSYYESGYNEQFF; DNA: TGTGCCAGCAGTTACTATGAGAGCGGGTACAATGAGCAGTTCTTC; V: TRBV6-6; D: .; size: .; J: TRBJ2-1
CDR3: CASSVARQGPYNEQFF; DNA: TGTGCCAGCAGCGTAGCTCGCCAAGGCCCCTACAATGAGCAGTTCTTC; V: TRBV9; D: .; size: .; J: TRBJ2-1
CDR3: CASGEGGSSYNEQFF; DNA: TGTGCCAGCGGAGAAGGCGGGAGCTCCTACAATGAGCAGTTCTTC; V: TRBV7-9; D: TRBD2; size: .; J: TRBJ2-1
CDR3: CAISESTRGSGATDTQYF; DNA: TGTGCCATCAGTGAGTCGACTCGCGGTAGCGGAGCCACAGATACGCAGTATTTT; V: TRBV10-3; D: .; size: .; J: TRBJ2-3
CDR3: CASRPTGPRGTQYF; DNA: TGTGCCAGCAGGCCCACAGGGCCCCGGGGGACCCAGTACTTC; V: TRBV28; D: .; size: .; J: TRBJ2-5
CDR3: CASSSGASGSQQFF; DNA: TGTGCCAGCAGTTCGGGGGCTAGCGGGAGCCAGCAGTTCTTC; V: TRBV6-5; D: TRBD2; size: .; J: TRBJ2-1
CDR3: CASSPLASGRVNEQFF; DNA: TGTGCCAGCAGCCCCCTTGCTAGCGGGAGGGTGAATGAGCAGTTCTTC; V: TRBV9; D: TRBD2; size: .; J: TRBJ2-1
CDR3: CASSPLRDSTTDTQYF; DNA: TGCGCCAGCAGCCCGTTACGGGACTCAACCACAGATACGCAGTATTTT; V: TRBV5-1; D: .; size: .; J: TRBJ2-3
CDR3: CASSPGTGSGYTF; DNA: TGTGCCAGCAGCCCCGGGACAGGGAGCGGCTACACCTTC; V: TRBV7-9; D: TRBD1; size: once; J: TRBJ1-2
CDR3: CASSLATGVLYEQYF; DNA: TGTGCCAGCAGTTTGGCGACAGGGGTTCTCTACGAGCAGTACTTC; V: TRBV27; D: TRBD1; size: .; J: TRBJ2-7
CDR3: CASSATRQVAPYEQYF; DNA: TGTGCCAGCAGCGCGACCAGACAGGTCGCACCTTACGAGCAGTACTTC; V: TRBV9; D: .; size: .; J: TRBJ2-7
CDR3: CASSVDGEGSYNEQFF; DNA: TGTGCCAGCAGCGTAGATGGGGAGGGTTCCTACAATGAGCAGTTCTTC; V: TRBV9; D: TRBD2; size: .; J: TRBJ2-1
CDR3: CASSDNRAGYTF; DNA: TGTGCCAGCAGCGACAACAGGGCTGGCTACACCTTC; V: TRBV7-2; D: .; size: once; J: TRBJ1-2
CDR3: CASSEPSDTQYF; DNA: TGTGCCAGCAGCGAGCCCTCGGATACGCAGTATTTT; V: TRBV9; D: .; size: .; J: TRBJ2-3
CDR3: CASSLSKSGRGETQYF; DNA: TGTGCCAGCAGCCTAAGCAAGAGCGGGAGAGGCGAGACCCAGTACTTC; V: TRBV7-6; D: TRBD2; size: once; J: TRBJ2-5
CDR3: CASSKEGQLDTIYF; DNA: TGTGCCAGCAGCAAAGAGGGACAGTTAGACACCATATATTTT; V: TRBV21-1; D: .; size: .; J: TRBJ1-3
CDR3: CASSEGTYEQYF; DNA: TGTGCCAGCTCTGAGGGGACCTACGAGCAGTACTTC; V: TRBV18; D: .; size: .; J: TRBJ2-7
CDR3: CASSTPGNTEAFF; DNA: TGTGCCAGCAGCACGCCGGGGAACACTGAAGCTTTCTTT; V: TRBV7-9; D: .; size: .; J: TRBJ1-1